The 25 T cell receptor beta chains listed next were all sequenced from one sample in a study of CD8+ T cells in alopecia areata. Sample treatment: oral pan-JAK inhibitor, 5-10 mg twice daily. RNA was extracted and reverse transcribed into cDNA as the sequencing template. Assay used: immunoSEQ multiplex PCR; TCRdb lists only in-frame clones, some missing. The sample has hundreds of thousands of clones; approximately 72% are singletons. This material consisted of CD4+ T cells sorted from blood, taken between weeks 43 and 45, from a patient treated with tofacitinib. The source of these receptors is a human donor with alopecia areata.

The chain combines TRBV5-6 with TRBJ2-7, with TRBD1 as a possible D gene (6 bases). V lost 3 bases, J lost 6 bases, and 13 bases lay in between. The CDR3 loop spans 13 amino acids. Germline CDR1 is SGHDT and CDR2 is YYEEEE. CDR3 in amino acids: CASSSDRTVEQYF. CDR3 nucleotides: TGTGCCAGCAGCTCAGACAGGACTGTCGAGCAGTACTTC.

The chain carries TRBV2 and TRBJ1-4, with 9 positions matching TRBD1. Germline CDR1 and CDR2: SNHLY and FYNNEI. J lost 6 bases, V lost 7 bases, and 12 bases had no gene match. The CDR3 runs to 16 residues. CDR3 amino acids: CASTALRDRVDEKLFF. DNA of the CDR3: TGTGCCAGCACCGCTCTAAGGGACAGGGTGGATGAAAAACTGTTTTTT.

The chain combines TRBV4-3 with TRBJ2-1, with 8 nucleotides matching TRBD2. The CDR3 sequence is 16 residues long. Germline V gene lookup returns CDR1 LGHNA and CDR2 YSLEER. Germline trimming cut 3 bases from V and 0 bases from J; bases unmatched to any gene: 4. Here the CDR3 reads CASSHGAGDSYNEQFF. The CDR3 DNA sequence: TGCGCCAGCAGCCACGGAGCGGGAGACTCCTACAATGAGCAGTTCTTC.

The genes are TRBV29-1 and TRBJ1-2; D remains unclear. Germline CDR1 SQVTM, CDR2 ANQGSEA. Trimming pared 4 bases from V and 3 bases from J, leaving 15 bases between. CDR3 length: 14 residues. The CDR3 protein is CSVGSRGTDYGYTF. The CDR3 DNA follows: TGCAGCGTTGGGTCCCGTGGAACGGACTATGGCTACACCTTC.

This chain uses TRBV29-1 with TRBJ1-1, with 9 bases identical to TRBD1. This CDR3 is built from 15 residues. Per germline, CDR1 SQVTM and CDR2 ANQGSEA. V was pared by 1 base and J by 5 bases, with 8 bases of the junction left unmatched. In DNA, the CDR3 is TGCAGCGTTGAAGTAGGGACAGGGATTCGAACTGAAGCTTTCTTT. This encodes CSVEVGTGIRTEAFF.

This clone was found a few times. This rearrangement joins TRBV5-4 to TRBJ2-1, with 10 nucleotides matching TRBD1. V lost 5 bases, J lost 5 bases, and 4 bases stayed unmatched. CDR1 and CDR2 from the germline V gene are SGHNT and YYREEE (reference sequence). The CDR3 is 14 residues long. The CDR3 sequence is CASRSGTGDNEQFF. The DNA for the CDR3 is TGTGCCAGCAGATCCGGGACAGGGGACAATGAGCAGTTCTTC.

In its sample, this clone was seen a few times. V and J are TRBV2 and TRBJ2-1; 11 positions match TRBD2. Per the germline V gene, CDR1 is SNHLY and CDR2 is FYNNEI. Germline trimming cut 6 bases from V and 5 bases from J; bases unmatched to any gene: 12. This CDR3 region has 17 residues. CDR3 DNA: TGTGCCAGCAGGCCACTCCAACCGGGACTAGCGGACAATGAGCAGTTCTTC. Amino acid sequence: CASRPLQPGLADNEQFF.

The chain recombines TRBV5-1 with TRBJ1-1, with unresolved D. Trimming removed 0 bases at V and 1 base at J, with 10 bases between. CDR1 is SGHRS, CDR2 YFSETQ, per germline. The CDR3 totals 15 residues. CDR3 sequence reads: CASSLGSLGNTEAFF. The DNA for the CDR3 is TGCGCCAGCAGCTTGGGGTCCCTCGGGAACACTGAAGCTTTCTTT. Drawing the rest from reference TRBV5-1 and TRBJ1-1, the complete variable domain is KAGVTQTPRYLIKTRGQQVTLSCSPISGHRSVSWYQQTPGQGLQFLFEYFSETQRNKGNFPGRFSGRQFSNSRSEMNVSTLELGDSALYLCASSLGSLGNTEAFFGQGTRLTVV.

CDR3 loop: CASSSDRGNQPQHF. CDR3 in DNA: TGTGCCAGCAGCTCGGACAGGGGGAATCAGCCCCAGCATTTT. V and J are TRBV7-6 and TRBJ1-5; 10 bases align to TRBD1. The CDR3 runs to 14 residues. Germline assignment: CDR1 SGHVS and CDR2 FNYEAQ. J was trimmed by 4 bases and V by 4 bases; bases with no gene match: 1.

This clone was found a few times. The CDR3 DNA reads as TGTGCCAGCAGCGACCCCGGGACAGGGAAATCACCCCTCCACTTT. This translates into CASSDPGTGKSPLHF. V usage is TRBV6-5 and J usage is TRBJ1-6; TRBD1 matches at 9 bases. Germline-derived CDR1 and CDR2 are MNHEY and SVGAGI. After removal of 6 bases from V and 10 bases from J, the junction contained 10 bases not matched to a gene. The CDR3 runs 15 residues.

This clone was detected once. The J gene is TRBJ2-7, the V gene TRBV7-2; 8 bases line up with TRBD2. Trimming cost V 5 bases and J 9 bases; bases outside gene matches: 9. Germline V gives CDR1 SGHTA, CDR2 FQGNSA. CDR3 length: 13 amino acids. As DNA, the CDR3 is TGTGCCAGCAGCGATGGACTAGCCAACCGGCAGTACTTC. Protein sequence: CASSDGLANRQYF.

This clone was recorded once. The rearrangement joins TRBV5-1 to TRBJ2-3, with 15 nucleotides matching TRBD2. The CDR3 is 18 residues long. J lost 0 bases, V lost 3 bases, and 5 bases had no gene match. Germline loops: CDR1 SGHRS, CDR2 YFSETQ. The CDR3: CASSSGLAGGISTDTQYF. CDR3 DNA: TGCGCCAGCAGCTCCGGACTAGCGGGGGGGATAAGCACAGATACGCAGTATTTT.

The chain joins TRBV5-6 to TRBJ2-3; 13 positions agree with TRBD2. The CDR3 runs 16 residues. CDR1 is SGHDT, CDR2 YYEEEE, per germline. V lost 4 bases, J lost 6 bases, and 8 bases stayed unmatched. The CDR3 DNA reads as TGTGCCAGCAGCCCGCGGGGACTAGCGGGGTTGGATACGCAGTATTTT. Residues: CASSPRGLAGLDTQYF.

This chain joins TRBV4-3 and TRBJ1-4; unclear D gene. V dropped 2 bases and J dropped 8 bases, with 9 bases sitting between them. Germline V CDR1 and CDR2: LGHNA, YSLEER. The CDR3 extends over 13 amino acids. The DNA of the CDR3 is TGCGCCAGCAGCCAACCCGGTCGAGAAAAACTGTTTTTT. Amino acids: CASSQPGREKLFF.

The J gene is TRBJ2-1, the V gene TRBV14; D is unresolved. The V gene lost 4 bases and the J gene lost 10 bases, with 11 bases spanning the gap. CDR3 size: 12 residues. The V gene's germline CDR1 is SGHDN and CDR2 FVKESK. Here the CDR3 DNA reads TGTGCCAGCAGCCCTGGACCGGCGGAGCAGTTCTTC. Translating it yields CASSPGPAEQFF.

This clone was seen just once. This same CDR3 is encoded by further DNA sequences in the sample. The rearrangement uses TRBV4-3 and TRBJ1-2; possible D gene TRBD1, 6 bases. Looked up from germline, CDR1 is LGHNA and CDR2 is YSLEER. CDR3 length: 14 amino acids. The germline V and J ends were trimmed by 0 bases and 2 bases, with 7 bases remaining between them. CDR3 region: CASSQEGGNYGYTF. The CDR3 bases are TGCGCCAGCAGCCAAGAAGGGGGGAACTATGGCTACACCTTC.

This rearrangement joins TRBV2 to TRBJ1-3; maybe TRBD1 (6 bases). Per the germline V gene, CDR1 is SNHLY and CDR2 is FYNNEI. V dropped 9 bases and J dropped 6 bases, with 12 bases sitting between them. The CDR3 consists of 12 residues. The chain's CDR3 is CASRRGTNTIYF. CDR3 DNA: TGTGCCAGTCGCAGGGGAACAAACACCATATATTTT.

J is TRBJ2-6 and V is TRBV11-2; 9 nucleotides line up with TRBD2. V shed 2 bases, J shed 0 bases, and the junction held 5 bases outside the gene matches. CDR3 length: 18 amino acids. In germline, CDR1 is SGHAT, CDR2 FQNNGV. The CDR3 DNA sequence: TGTGCCAGCAGCTTACTAGCGGGGAGGGGCTCTGGGGCCAACGTCCTGACTTTC. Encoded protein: CASSLLAGRGSGANVLTF.

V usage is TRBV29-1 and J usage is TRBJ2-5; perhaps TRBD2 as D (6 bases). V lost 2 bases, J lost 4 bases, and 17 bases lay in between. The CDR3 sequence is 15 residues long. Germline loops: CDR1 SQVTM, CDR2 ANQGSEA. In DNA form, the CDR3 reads TGCAGCGTTGAATTCCCCCCCCCTAGCGCAGAGACCCAGTACTTC. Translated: CSVEFPPPSAETQYF.

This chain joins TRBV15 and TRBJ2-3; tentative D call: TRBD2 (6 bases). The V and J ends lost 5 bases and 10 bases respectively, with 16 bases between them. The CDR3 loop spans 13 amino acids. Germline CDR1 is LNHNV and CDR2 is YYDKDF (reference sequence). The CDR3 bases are TGTGCCACCAGCCGCAGGGAGGAGGGGCCGCAGTATTTT. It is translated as CATSRREEGPQYF.

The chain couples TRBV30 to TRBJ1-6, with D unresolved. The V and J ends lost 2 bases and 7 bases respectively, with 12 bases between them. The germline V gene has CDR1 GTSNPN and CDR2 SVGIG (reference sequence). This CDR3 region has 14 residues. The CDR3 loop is CAWSWGEANSPLHF. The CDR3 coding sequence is TGTGCCTGGAGTTGGGGAGAGGCCAATTCACCCCTCCACTTT.

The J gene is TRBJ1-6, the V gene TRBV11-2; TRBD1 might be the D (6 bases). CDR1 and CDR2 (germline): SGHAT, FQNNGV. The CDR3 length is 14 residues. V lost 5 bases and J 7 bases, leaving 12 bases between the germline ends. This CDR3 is CASSHRTENSPLHF. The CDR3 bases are TGTGCCAGCAGCCATCGGACAGAGAATTCACCCCTCCACTTT. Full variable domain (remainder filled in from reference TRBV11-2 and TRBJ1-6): EAGVAQSPRYKIIEKRQSVAFWCNPISGHATLYWYQQILGQGPKLLIQFQNNGVVDDSQLPKDRFSAERLKGVDSTLKIQPAKLEDSAVYLCASSHRTENSPLHFGNGTRLTVT.

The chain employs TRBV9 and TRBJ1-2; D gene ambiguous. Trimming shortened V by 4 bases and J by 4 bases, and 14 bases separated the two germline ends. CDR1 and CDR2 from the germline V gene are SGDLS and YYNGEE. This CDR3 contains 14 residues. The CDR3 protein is CASSPDSSAYGYTF. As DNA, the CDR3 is TGTGCCAGCAGCCCCGATTCGTCGGCCTATGGCTACACCTTC. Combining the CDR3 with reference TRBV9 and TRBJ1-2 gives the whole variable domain DSGVTQTPKHLITATGQRVTLRCSPRSGDLSVYWYQQSLDQGLQFLIQYYNGEERAKGNILERFSAQQFPDLHSELNLSSLELGDSALYFCASSPDSSAYGYTFGSGTRLTVV.

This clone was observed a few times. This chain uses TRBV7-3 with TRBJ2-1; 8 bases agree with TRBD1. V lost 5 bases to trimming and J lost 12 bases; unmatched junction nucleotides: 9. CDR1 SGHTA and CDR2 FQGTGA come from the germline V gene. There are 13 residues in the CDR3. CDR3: CASSPTGESGQFF. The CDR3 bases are TGTGCCAGCAGCCCGACAGGGGAGTCTGGGCAGTTCTTC.

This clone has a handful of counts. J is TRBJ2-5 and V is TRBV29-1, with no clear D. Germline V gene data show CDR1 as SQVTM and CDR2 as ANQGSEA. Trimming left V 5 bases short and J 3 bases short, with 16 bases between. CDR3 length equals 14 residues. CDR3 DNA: TGCAGCGTTCTAGTTAGAGGACGAGAAGAGACCCAGTACTTC. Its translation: CSVLVRGREETQYF.